This T cell receptor (beta chain) was observed in a study of shared clonotypes between healthy human individuals. The sequencing of unsorted PBMC DNA took place on ten immunoSEQ deep assay plates. The authors' processing: In the immunoSEQ data, sequences were junction-only and lacked quality scores, so filtering differed. Data came from immunoSEQ multiplex PCR; TCRdb stores just in-frame clones and leaves some out. V and J calls and clone size follow that table, whereas D and trimming were derived from the DNA. The sample has 450,000 to 650,000 clones, around three quarters seen once. This clone has only a few counts. Its antigen is not identified. General observations from the study: The authors sampled blood alone, and tissue repertoires likely differ.

The sequenced sample was PBMCs. The receptor comes from a woman aged 40 to 55 in good health. Some clones in this sample may be carry-over from other donors' samples.

The CDR3 DNA is TGTGCCACCGGACTGGACGGGGACGGGGCCTACGAGCAGTACTTC. It encodes CATGLDGDGAYEQYF. The chain carries TRBV7-2 and TRBJ2-7, with D perhaps assigned TRBD1 or TRBD2 (5 bases each). Germline V gene lookup returns CDR1 SGHTA and CDR2 FQGNSA. V was trimmed by 10 bases and J by 2 bases, leaving 21 bases between them. The CDR3 spans 15 residues.